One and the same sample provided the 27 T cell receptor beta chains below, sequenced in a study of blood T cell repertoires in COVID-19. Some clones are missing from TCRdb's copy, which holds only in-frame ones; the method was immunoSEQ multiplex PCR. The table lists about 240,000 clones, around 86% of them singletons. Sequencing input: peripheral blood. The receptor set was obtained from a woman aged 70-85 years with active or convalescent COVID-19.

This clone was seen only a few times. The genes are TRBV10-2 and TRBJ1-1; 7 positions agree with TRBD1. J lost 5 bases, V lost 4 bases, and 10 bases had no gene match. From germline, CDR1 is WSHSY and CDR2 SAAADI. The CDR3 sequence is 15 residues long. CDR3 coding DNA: TGCGCCAGCAGTGGGTCGACAGGGTGGAAGACTGAAGCTTTCTTT. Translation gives CASSGSTGWKTEAFF.

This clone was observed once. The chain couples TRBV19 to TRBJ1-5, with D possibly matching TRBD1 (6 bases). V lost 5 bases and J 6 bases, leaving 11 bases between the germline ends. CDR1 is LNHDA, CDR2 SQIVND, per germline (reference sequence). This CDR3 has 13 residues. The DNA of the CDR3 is TGTGCCAGTAGTCTCGGGGGGCGTCAGCCCCAGCATTTT. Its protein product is CASSLGGRQPQHF.

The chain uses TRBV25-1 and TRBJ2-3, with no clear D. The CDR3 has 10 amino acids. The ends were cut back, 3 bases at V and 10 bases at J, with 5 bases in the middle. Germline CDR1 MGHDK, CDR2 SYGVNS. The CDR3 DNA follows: TGTGCCAGCAGTGAGGGCGCGCAGTATTTT. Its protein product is CASSEGAQYF.

The CDR3 DNA reads TGTGCCAGCAGTGAGGGGCAGGCCCCCTTGGCGACCCAGTACTTC. Residues: CASSEGQAPLATQYF. This rearrangement joins TRBV6-4 to TRBJ2-5; D possibly corresponds to TRBD1 (5 bases). V dropped 3 bases and J dropped 7 bases, with 18 bases sitting between them. Germline lookup yields CDR1 MRHNA and CDR2 SNTAGT. The CDR3 contains 15 residues.

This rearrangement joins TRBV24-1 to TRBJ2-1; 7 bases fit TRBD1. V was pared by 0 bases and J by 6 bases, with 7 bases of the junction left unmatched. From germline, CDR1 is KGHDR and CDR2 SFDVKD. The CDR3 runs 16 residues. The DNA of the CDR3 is TGTGCCACCAGTGATTTGACCCCGACAGGGATCAATGAGCAGTTCTTC. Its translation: CATSDLTPTGINEQFF.

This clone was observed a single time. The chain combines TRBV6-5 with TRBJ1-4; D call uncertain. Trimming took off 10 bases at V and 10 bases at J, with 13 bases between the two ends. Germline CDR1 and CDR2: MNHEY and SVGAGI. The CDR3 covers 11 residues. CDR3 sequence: CATAGGGKLFF. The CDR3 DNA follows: TGTGCCACCGCAGGCGGAGGAAAACTGTTTTTT.

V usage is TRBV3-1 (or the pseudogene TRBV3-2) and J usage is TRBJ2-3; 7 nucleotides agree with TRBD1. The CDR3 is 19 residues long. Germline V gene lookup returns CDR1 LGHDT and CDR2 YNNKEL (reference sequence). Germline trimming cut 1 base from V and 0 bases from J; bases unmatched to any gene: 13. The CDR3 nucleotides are TGTGCCAGCAGCCAAGGTTCCTACAGGGGCCTAGCTAGCACAGATACGCAGTATTTT. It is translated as CASSQGSYRGLASTDTQYF.

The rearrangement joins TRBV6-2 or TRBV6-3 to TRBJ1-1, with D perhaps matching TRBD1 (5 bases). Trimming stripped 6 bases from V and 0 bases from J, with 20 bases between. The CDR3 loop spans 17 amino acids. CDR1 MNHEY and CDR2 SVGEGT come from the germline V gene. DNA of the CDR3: TGTGCCAGCAGCCGGGCGCGGGGGGAGGTTATGAACACTGAAGCTTTCTTT. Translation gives CASSRARGEVMNTEAFF.

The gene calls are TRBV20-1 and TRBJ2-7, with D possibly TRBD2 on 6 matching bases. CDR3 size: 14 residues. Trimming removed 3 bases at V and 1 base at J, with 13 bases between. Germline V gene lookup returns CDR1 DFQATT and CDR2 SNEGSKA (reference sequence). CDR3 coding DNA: TGCAGTGCTAGTGGGGAGGCCCTTTCCTACGAGCAGTACTTC. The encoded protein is CSASGEALSYEQYF.

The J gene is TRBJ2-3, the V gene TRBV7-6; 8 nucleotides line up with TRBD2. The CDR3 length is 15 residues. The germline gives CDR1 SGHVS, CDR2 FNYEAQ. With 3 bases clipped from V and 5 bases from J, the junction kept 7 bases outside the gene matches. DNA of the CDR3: TGTGCCAGCAGCTTGCTTCATCGGGGGGGAGATACGCAGTATTTT. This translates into CASSLLHRGGDTQYF.

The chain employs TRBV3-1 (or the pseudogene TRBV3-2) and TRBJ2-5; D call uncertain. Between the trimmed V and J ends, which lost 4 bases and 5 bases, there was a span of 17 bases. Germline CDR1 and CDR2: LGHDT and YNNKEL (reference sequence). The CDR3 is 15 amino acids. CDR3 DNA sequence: TGTGCCAGCAGCCCACCCGCGGCGAACTCTGAGACCCAGTACTTC. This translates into CASSPPAANSETQYF.

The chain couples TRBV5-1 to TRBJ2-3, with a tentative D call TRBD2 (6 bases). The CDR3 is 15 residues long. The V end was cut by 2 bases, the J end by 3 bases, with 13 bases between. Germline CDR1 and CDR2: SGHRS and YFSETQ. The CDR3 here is CASSFRAGYTDTQYF. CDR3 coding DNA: TGCGCCAGCAGCTTCAGGGCGGGATATACAGATACGCAGTATTTT.

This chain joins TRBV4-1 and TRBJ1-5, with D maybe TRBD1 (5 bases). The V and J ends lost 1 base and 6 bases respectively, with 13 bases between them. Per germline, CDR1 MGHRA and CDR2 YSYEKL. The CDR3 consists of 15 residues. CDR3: CASSQARQGFQPQHF. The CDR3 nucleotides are TGCGCCAGCAGCCAAGCTCGTCAGGGATTTCAGCCCCAGCATTTT.

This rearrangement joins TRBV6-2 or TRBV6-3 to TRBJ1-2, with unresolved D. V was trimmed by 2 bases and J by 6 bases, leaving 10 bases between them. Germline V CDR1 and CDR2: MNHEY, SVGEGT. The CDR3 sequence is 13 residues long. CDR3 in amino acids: CASSYLRSHGYTF. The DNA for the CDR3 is TGTGCCAGCAGTTACCTGCGGTCGCATGGCTACACCTTC.

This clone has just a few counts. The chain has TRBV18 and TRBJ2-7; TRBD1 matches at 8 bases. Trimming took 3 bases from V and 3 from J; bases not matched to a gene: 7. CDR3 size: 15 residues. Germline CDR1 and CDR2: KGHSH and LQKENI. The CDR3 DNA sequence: TGTGCCAGCTCACCCCCTGGACAGGGTCACTACGAGCAGTACTTC. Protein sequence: CASSPPGQGHYEQYF.

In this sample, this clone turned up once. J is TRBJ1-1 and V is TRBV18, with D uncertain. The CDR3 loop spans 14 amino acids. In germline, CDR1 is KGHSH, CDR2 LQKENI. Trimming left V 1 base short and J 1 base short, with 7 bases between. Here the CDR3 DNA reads TGTGCCAGCTCACCACAACAGCAGAACACTGAAGCTTTCTTT. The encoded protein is CASSPQQQNTEAFF.

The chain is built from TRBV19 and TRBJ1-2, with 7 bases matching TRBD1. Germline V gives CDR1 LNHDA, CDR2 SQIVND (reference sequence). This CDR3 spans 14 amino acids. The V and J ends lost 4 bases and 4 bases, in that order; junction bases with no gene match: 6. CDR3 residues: CASSNRQGSYGYTF. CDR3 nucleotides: TGTGCCAGTAGTAACCGACAGGGCAGCTATGGCTACACCTTC. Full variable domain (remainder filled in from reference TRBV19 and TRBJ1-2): DGGITQSPKYLFRKEGQNVTLSCEQNLNHDAMYWYRQDPGQGLRLIYYSQIVNDFQKGDIAEGYSVSREKKESFPLTVTSAQKNPTAFYLCASSNRQGSYGYTFGSGTRLTVV.

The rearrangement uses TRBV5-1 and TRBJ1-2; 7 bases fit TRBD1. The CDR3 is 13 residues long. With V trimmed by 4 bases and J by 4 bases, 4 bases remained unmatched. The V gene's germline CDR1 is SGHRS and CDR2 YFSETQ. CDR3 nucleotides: TGCGCCAGCAGCGAAGACAGGGCCTATGGCTACACCTTC. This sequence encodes CASSEDRAYGYTF.

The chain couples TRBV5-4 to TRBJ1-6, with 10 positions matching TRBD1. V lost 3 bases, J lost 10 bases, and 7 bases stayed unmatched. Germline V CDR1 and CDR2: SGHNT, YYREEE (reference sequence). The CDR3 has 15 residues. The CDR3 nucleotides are TGTGCCAGCAGCTCTGGGACAGGGGACAGATCACCCCTCCACTTT. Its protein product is CASSSGTGDRSPLHF.

The CDR3 DNA reads as TGTGCCAGCAGCTTTAGTGGACAGAGAAACACCATATATTTT. It yields the protein CASSFSGQRNTIYF. The chain combines TRBV5-8 with TRBJ1-3; tentatively, D is TRBD1 (6 bases). The CDR3 spans 14 residues. Trimming pared 2 bases from V and 5 bases from J, leaving 11 bases between. Germline CDR1 reads SGHTS; CDR2 reads YDEGEE.

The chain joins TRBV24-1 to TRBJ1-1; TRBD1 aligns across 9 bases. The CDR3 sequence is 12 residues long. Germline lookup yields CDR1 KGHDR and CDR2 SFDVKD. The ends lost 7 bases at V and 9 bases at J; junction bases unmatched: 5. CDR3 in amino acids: CATSETGGKAFF. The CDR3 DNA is TGTGCCACCAGCGAGACAGGGGGTAAAGCTTTCTTT.

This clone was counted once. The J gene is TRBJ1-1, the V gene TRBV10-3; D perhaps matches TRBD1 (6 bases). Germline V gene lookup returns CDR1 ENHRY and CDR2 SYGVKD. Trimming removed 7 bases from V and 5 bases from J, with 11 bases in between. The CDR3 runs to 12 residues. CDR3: CAINQGLTEAFF. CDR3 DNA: TGTGCCATCAATCAGGGGTTAACTGAAGCTTTCTTT.

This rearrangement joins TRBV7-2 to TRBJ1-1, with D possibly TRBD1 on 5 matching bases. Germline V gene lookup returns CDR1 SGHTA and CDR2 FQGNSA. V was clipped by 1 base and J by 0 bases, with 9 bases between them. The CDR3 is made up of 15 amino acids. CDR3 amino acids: CASSLGRGLNTEAFF. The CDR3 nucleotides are TGTGCCAGCAGCTTAGGGCGGGGGTTGAACACTGAAGCTTTCTTT.

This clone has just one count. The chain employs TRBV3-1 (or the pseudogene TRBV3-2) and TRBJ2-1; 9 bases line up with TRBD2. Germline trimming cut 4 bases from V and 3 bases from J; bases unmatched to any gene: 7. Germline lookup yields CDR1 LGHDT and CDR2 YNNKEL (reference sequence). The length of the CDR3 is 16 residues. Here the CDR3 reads CASSRVAGANYNEQFF. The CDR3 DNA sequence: TGTGCCAGCAGCCGAGTAGCGGGGGCTAACTACAATGAGCAGTTCTTC.

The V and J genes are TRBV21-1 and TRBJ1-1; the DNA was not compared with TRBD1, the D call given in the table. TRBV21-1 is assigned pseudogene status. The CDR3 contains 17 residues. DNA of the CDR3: TGTGCCAGCAGCAAAGGGACAGGGACGGCTATGAACACTGAAGCTTTCTTT. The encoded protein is CASSKGTGTAMNTEAFF.

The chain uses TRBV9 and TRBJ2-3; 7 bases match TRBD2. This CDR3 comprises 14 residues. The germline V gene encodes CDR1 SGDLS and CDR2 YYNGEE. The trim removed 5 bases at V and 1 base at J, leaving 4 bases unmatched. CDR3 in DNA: TGTGCCAGCAGGGGAGGGTACCGCACAGATACGCAGTATTTT. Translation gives CASRGGYRTDTQYF. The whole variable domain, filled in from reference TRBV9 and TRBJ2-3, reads DSGVTQTPKHLITATGQRVTLRCSPRSGDLSVYWYQQSLDQGLQFLIQYYNGEERAKGNILERFSAQQFPDLHSELNLSSLELGDSALYFCASRGGYRTDTQYFGPGTRLTVL.

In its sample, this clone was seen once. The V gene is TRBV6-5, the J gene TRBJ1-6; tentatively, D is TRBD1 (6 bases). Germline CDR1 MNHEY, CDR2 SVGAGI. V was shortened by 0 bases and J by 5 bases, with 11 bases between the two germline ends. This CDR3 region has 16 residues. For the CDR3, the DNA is TGTGCCAGCAGTTACTCAGGACAGATCAATAATTCACCCCTCCACTTT. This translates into CASSYSGQINNSPLHF.